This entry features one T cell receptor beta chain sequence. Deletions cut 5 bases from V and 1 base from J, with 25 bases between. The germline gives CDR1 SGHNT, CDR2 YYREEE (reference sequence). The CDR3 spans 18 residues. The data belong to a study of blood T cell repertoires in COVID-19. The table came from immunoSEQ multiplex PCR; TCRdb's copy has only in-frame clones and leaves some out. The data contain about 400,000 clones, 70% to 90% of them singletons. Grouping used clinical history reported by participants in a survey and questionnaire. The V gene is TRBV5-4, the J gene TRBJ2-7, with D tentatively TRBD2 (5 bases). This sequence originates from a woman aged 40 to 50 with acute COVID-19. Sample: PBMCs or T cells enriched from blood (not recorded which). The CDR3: CASSSSSGFVAGSYEQYF. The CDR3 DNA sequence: TGTGCCAGCAGTTCCTCGTCGGGGTTTGTGGCTGGTTCCTACGAGCAGTACTTC.